The rows below give T cell receptor beta chains drawn from one sample of a study of T cells after yellow fever vaccination. TCRdb ran MiXCR on the 5' RACE reads and lists one entry per CDR3 protein. The profile shows some 120,000 distinct CDR3 sequences, around 15% of them singletons. Sequencing was performed on CD8+ T cells sorted from PBMCs, taken 5 days after the yellow fever booster vaccination. These receptor sequences come from a man in his late teens or twenties who received the YFV17D yellow fever vaccine. Both conserved end residues are part of each CDR3. Each record gives: CDR3 protein, CDR3 DNA, V gene, J gene, D gene, clone size. The D gene is left open where the match is weak. Some rows have no size entry. The others give once, few or many, or a class for an expanded clone.

CASSLLDREKTQYF,TGTGCTAGCAGCCTCCTGGACAGGGAGAAGACCCAGTACTTC,TRBV7-7,TRBJ2-5,TRBD1,.
CASSLGDAYNEQFF,TGTGCCAGCAGCTTAGGGGACGCCTACAATGAGCAGTTCTTC,TRBV7-9,TRBJ2-1,.,.
CASSQEDGGGQPQHF,TGCGCCAGCAGCCAAGAAGACGGAGGGGGTCAGCCCCAGCATTTT,TRBV4-3,TRBJ1-5,.,few
CASSSSRGYTF,TGTGCCAGCAGTTCTAGTCGTGGCTACACCTTC,TRBV6-2/TRBV6-3,TRBJ1-2,.,few
CSVEAGRENIQYF,TGCAGCGTTGAAGCAGGGCGCGAAAACATTCAGTACTTC,TRBV29-1,TRBJ2-4,.,.
CASSYGGQVEQYF,TGTGCCAGCAGCTACGGGGGACAGGTCGAGCAGTACTTC,TRBV27,TRBJ2-7,TRBD1,.
CASSIFGFHNEQFF,TGTGCCAGTAGTATATTTGGGTTCCACAATGAGCAGTTCTTC,TRBV19,TRBJ2-1,.,.
CASSHPGGIAGGELFF,TGTGCCAGCAGCCACCCGGGGGGGATAGCGGGCGGGGAGCTGTTTTTT,TRBV12-3/TRBV12-4,TRBJ2-2,TRBD2,few
CASSLALVRVSGSAEQYF,TGTGCCAGCAGCTTAGCGCTGGTGCGGGTTAGTGGATCCGCCGAGCAGTACTTC,TRBV7-2,TRBJ2-7,.,.
CASRRSADTQYF,TGTGCCAGCAGGCGGTCGGCAGATACGCAGTATTTT,TRBV12-3/TRBV12-4,TRBJ2-3,.,.
CASSYVGDTQYF,TGTGCCAGCAGTTATGTGGGGGATACGCAGTATTTT,TRBV6-5,TRBJ2-3,.,.
CASSGAGGPYEQFF,TGTGCCAGCAGCGGAGCGGGGGGGCCCTATGAGCAGTTCTTC,TRBV9,TRBJ2-1,TRBD2,few
CASTVHSTDTQYF,TGTGCCAGCACAGTCCATAGCACAGATACGCAGTATTTT,TRBV6-2/TRBV6-3,TRBJ2-3,.,.
CASSYWGALSNTGELFF,TGTGCCAGCAGTTACTGGGGAGCACTCTCTAACACCGGGGAGCTGTTTTTT,TRBV6-5,TRBJ2-2,.,.
CASSLTGLPSTDTQYF,TGTGCTAGCAGTTTAACGGGGCTTCCGAGCACAGATACGCAGTATTTT,TRBV27,TRBJ2-3,.,few
CAISEVADTQYF,TGTGCCATCAGTGAAGTGGCAGATACGCAGTATTTT,TRBV10-3,TRBJ2-3,.,few
CASGPGTGVYEQYF,TGTGCTAGTGGTCCGGGGACAGGGGTGTACGAGCAGTACTTC,TRBV12-5,TRBJ2-7,TRBD1,.
CASSAYRTGELFF,TGTGCCAGCAGCGCCTATCGCACCGGGGAGCTGTTTTTT,TRBV7-9,TRBJ2-2,.,few
CAIRVQGYEQYF,TGTGCCATCAGAGTACAGGGCTACGAGCAGTACTTC,TRBV10-3,TRBJ2-7,.,few
CASSYLAGGDTDTQYF,TGTGCCAGCAGTTACCTAGCGGGGGGCGACACAGATACGCAGTATTTT,TRBV6-5,TRBJ2-3,TRBD2,few
CSVAGTALGPSYEQYF,TGCAGCGTTGCCGGGACAGCTCTGGGCCCCTCCTACGAGCAGTACTTC,TRBV29-1,TRBJ2-7,TRBD1,few
CSADRGRVSETQYF,TGCAGTGCCGACAGGGGGCGCGTGTCAGAGACCCAGTACTTC,TRBV20-1,TRBJ2-5,TRBD1,many
CASSTSGGGTDTQYF,TGTGCCAGCAGTACTAGCGGGGGGGGCACAGATACGCAGTATTTT,TRBV6-4,TRBJ2-3,TRBD2,.
CASSLSGGYTDTQYF,TGTGCCAGCAGCTTGAGCGGGGGCTACACAGATACGCAGTATTTT,TRBV7-3,TRBJ2-3,TRBD2,.
CASSPGTSGGWNEQFF,TGTGCCAGCAGTCCCGGGACTAGCGGGGGATGGAATGAGCAGTTCTTC,TRBV12-3/TRBV12-4,TRBJ2-1,TRBD2,many
CASSLTSSNLAGPGETQYF,TGTGCCAGCAGCTTAACCAGCTCGAATCTAGCGGGCCCGGGGGAGACCCAGTACTTC,TRBV7-8,TRBJ2-5,TRBD2,few
CASSLPGFEAFF,TGTGCCAGCAGCTTACCAGGGTTTGAAGCTTTCTTT,TRBV5-4,TRBJ1-1,.,few
CAWTGGAYTDTQYF,TGTGCCTGGACGGGGGGGGCTTACACAGATACGCAGTATTTT,TRBV30,TRBJ2-3,TRBD2,.
CASSLRQLYGYTF,TGTGCCAGCAGCTTACGACAGCTCTATGGCTACACCTTC,TRBV5-7,TRBJ1-2,.,.
CASSWGQGKTEAFF,TGTGCCAGCAGCTGGGGACAGGGGAAGACTGAAGCTTTCTTT,TRBV5-5,TRBJ1-1,TRBD1,few
CATSGSQRWTEAFF,TGTGCCACCAGCGGGAGTCAGAGGTGGACTGAAGCTTTCTTT,TRBV15,TRBJ1-1,.,.
CASSLGGKSYEQYF,TGTGCCAGCAGTTTGGGGGGCAAGTCCTACGAGCAGTACTTC,TRBV12-3/TRBV12-4,TRBJ2-7,.,few
CATSRVRLQGKEQFF,TGTGCCACCAGCAGAGTTCGGTTACAGGGGAAAGAGCAGTTCTTC,TRBV15,TRBJ2-1,TRBD1,few
CASSVGRTTTDTQYF,TGTGCCAGCAGCGTAGGGAGGACCACCACAGATACGCAGTATTTT,TRBV9,TRBJ2-3,.,few
CSSYRGLQETQYF,TGCAGCTCCTACAGGGGGCTTCAAGAGACCCAGTACTTC,TRBV29-1,TRBJ2-5,TRBD1,.
CASSLAGTDTQYF,TGTGCCAGCAGTTTGGCTGGTACAGATACGCAGTATTTT,TRBV27,TRBJ2-3,.,.
CSAGVGLEQFF,TGCAGTGCCGGGGTTGGCCTGGAGCAGTTCTTC,TRBV20-1,TRBJ2-1,.,.
CASSEGRHSNQPQHF,TGTGCCAGCAGTGAAGGACGTCATAGCAATCAGCCCCAGCATTTT,TRBV12-3/TRBV12-4,TRBJ1-5,.,.
CASSGQGYNEQFF,TGCGCCAGCAGTGGACAGGGCTACAATGAGCAGTTCTTC,TRBV10-2,TRBJ2-1,TRBD1,few
CASSPGQGGWHGYTF,TGCGCCAGCAGCCCCGGACAGGGAGGTTGGCATGGCTACACCTTC,TRBV5-1,TRBJ1-2,TRBD1,many
CASSFGRVEQFF,TGTGCCAGCAGCTTCGGACGTGTGGAGCAGTTCTTC,TRBV7-2,TRBJ2-1,.,many
CASSSWTSGGLDEQYF,TGTGCCAGCAGCTCGTGGACTAGCGGGGGGTTGGACGAGCAGTACTTC,TRBV7-6,TRBJ2-7,TRBD2,few
CASSLDPSGNTEAFF,TGTGCCAGCAGCTTGGACCCCTCGGGAAACACTGAAGCTTTCTTT,TRBV7-9,TRBJ1-1,.,few
CSARKDRVGSRANEKLFF,TGCAGTGCTAGAAAAGACAGGGTCGGTTCGAGGGCTAATGAAAAACTGTTTTTT,TRBV20-1,TRBJ1-4,TRBD1,few